Presented here are 13 T cell receptor beta chains from one specimen sequenced in a study of T cells after yellow fever vaccination. MiXCR, applied by TCRdb to the 5' RACE reads, yields one record per CDR3 protein. The sample records around 300,000 distinct CDR3 sequences, 4.1% being singletons. This material consisted of PBMCs, taken 5 days after the yellow fever booster vaccination. These receptors were obtained from a man between 18 and 35 years old who received the YFV17D yellow fever vaccine.

The gene calls are TRBV6-2 or TRBV6-3 and TRBJ1-2; D call uncertain. The CDR3 is made up of 12 amino acids. Germline lookup yields CDR1 MNHEY and CDR2 SVGEGT. V shed 8 bases and J shed 5 bases, with 12 bases lying between them. The CDR3 is CASAELSYGYTF. The CDR3 DNA reads TGTGCCAGCGCTGAACTCTCATATGGCTACACCTTC.

The chain uses TRBV19 and TRBJ2-2; a possible D gene is TRBD1 (5 bases). Germline V lookup: CDR1 LNHDA, CDR2 SQIVND (reference sequence). This CDR3 is built from 12 residues. Trimming left V 7 bases short and J 3 bases short, with 6 bases between. The CDR3 loop is CASTTDTGELFF. In DNA form, the CDR3 reads TGTGCCAGTACGACAGACACCGGGGAGCTGTTTTTT. Full variable domain (missing parts from reference TRBV19 and TRBJ2-2): DGGITQSPKYLFRKEGQNVTLSCEQNLNHDAMYWYRQDPGQGLRLIYYSQIVNDFQKGDIAEGYSVSREKKESFPLTVTSAQKNPTAFYLCASTTDTGELFFGEGSRLTVL.

This sequence joins TRBV5-1 and TRBJ1-6; D is unresolved. Trimming cost V 1 base and J 6 bases, with 11 bases left between them. CDR1 and CDR2 (germline): SGHRS, YFSETQ. The CDR3 covers 15 residues. CDR3 residues: CASSLSTGSNSPLHF. CDR3 DNA sequence: TGCGCCAGCAGCTTGTCGACGGGATCTAATTCACCCCTCCACTTT.

The V and J genes are TRBV12-3 or TRBV12-4 and TRBJ2-3; either TRBD1 or TRBD2 may fit D (5 bases each). V lost 3 bases to trimming and J lost 2 bases, with 9 bases between them. The CDR3 is 14 residues long. CDR3 loop: CASSLGVNTDTQYF. CDR3 DNA: TGTGCCAGCAGTTTGGGGGTGAACACAGATACGCAGTATTTT.

This clonotype was recorded a few times. V gene TRBV6-5 combines with J gene TRBJ1-5; D is perhaps TRBD1 (5 bases). This CDR3 is 15 amino acids long. From germline, CDR1 is MNHEY and CDR2 SVGAGI. Trimming removed 2 bases at V and 0 bases at J, with 8 bases between. CDR3 residues: CASSYNGGSNQPQHF. The CDR3 DNA reads as TGTGCCAGCAGTTACAACGGGGGTAGCAATCAGCCCCAGCATTTT.

Ten or more counts support this clonotype. The chain carries TRBV5-1 and TRBJ2-1, with TRBD2 matching over 9 bases. The length of the CDR3 is 16 residues. Germline CDR1 and CDR2: SGHRS and YFSETQ. The V gene end was trimmed by 3 bases and the J gene end by 5 bases; junction bases not matched to a gene: 9. The CDR3 is CASSYLAGVMDNEQFF. CDR3 DNA sequence: TGCGCCAGCAGCTACTTAGCGGGGGTTATGGACAATGAGCAGTTCTTC.

J is TRBJ1-2 and V is TRBV28; D gene ambiguous. The V gene's germline CDR1 is MDHEN and CDR2 SYDVKM. The CDR3 is made up of 15 amino acids. Trimming left V 6 bases short and J 2 bases short, with 16 bases between. CDR3 region: CASRPSFLGNYGYTF. In DNA form, the CDR3 reads TGTGCCAGCAGACCCAGCTTTCTGGGGAACTATGGCTACACCTTC.

There are a few counts of this clonotype. The chain couples TRBV12-3 or TRBV12-4 to TRBJ2-1, with 7 bases aligning to TRBD2. This CDR3 spans 11 amino acids. The J segment lost 12 bases and the V segment lost 1 base, leaving 0 bases of the junction unmatched. This CDR3 reads CASSLGEGQFF. The CDR3, as DNA: TGTGCCAGCAGTTTAGGGGAGGGGCAGTTCTTC.

This clonotype was counted many times. The chain uses TRBV28 and TRBJ1-6, with D unresolved. Germline assignment: CDR1 MDHEN and CDR2 SYDVKM. V was clipped by 3 bases and J by 11 bases, with 8 bases between them. This CDR3 spans 12 amino acids. CDR3 nucleotides: TGTGCCAGCAGTTTGACCTTAGCACCCCTCCACTTT. Translating gives CASSLTLAPLHF.

This clonotype was found once. At one end, the junction sequence differs from germline, possibly due to a read error. J is TRBJ2-2 and V is TRBV6-5; D is possibly TRBD2 (5 bases). The CDR3 has 11 amino acids. CDR1 and CDR2 (germline): MNHEY, SVGAGI. The CDR3 loop is CASDPDGELIF. The DNA for the CDR3 is TGTGCCAGCGATCCGGACGGGGAGCTGATTTTT.

This clonotype has at least ten counts. The chain carries TRBV9 and TRBJ2-1, with a tentative D call TRBD1 (6 bases). The V end was cut by 3 bases, the J end by 7 bases, with 11 bases between. The CDR3 covers 13 residues. Germline CDR1 is SGDLS and CDR2 is YYNGEE. DNA for the CDR3: TGTGCCAGCAGCGCCCAACAGGGAAATGAGCAGTTCTTC. It yields the protein CASSAQQGNEQFF.

In its sample, this clonotype was seen many times. This chain connects TRBV7-2 to TRBJ2-7, with TRBD2 matching 11 bases. The germline CDR1 and CDR2 sequences are SGHTA and FQGNSA. The CDR3 totals 12 residues. V dropped 6 bases and J dropped 9; count of bases not matched to a gene: 4. The CDR3 sequence is CASSSGGAAQYF. The CDR3 DNA reads TGTGCCAGCAGTAGCGGGGGGGCAGCGCAGTACTTC.

The V and J genes are TRBV4-3 and TRBJ2-3; 10 bases agree with TRBD1. From germline, CDR1 is LGHNA and CDR2 YSLEER. Trimming cost V 2 bases and J 0 bases; bases outside gene matches: 8. There are 18 residues in the CDR3. The CDR3 nucleotides read TGCGCCAGCAGCCAAAGCCGGGGGGGACAGGGGAGCACAGATACGCAGTATTTT. It yields the protein CASSQSRGGQGSTDTQYF.